Each of the 21 T cell receptor beta chains below was sequenced from the same sample in a study of T-cell memory formation after mild COVID-19 (dated by TCRdb to the early 2020s). The protocol used for the library was 5' RACE. The sequencer was an Illumina NovaSeq 6000. TCRdb handled the public reads itself, with Q25 trimming in fastp and clone calling in MiXCR, and kept productive beta chains. Identical CDR3 protein sequences are pooled into one entry, listed with their most common genes and DNA. In all, the sample holds around 100,000 distinct CDR3 sequences, and 20% to 25% of those were seen once. The ten largest make up about 42% of the sample. The specimen was PBMCs or a T cell subset sorted from them (not recorded which). Every receptor here comes from a man in his late teens or twenties who had mild COVID-19 (a few samples of this study predate the infection). The sample titles of this study are shuffled in the database, so cell type and time point are left out; the donor was told from shared clones.

This chain uses TRBV5-6 with TRBJ2-1; TRBD2 is a possible D gene (6 bases). Germline CDR1 and CDR2: SGHDT and YYEEEE. The CDR3 has 13 amino acids. Deletions cut 0 bases from V and 12 bases from J, with 13 bases between. CDR3: CASSLATSLVQFF. The CDR3 bases are TGTGCCAGCAGCTTGGCGACTAGTTTGGTGCAGTTCTTC. The full variable domain, in which reference TRBV5-6 and TRBJ2-1 provide the parts outside the CDR3, is DAGVTQSPTHLIKTRGQQVTLRCSPKSGHDTVSWYQQALGQGPQFIFQYYEEEERQRGNFPDRFSGHQFPNYSSELNVNALLLGDSALYLCASSLATSLVQFFGPGTRLTVL.

The chain employs TRBV7-2 and TRBJ2-3; 9 nucleotides match TRBD2. The V and J ends lost 4 bases and 2 bases, in that order; junction bases with no gene match: 7. This CDR3 comprises 16 residues. From germline, CDR1 is SGHTA and CDR2 FQGNSA. DNA of the CDR3: TGTGCCAGCAGCTCGGAAGCGGGGGGATACACAGATACGCAGTATTTT. This encodes CASSSEAGGYTDTQYF.

This clonotype was observed at least ten times. The rearrangement links TRBV15 to TRBJ2-1; perhaps TRBD1 as D (6 bases). The CDR3 runs 14 residues. Germline-derived CDR1 and CDR2 are LNHNV and YYDKDF (reference sequence). V was shortened by 0 bases and J by 6 bases, with 9 bases between the two germline ends. The CDR3 bases are TGTGCCACCAGCAGAGATCAGGGGAGCAATGAGCAGTTCTTC. Its translation: CATSRDQGSNEQFF.

This rearrangement joins TRBV10-3 to TRBJ2-1; D might be TRBD2 (6 bases). CDR1 and CDR2 (germline): ENHRY, SYGVKD. V was pared by 0 bases and J by 7 bases, with 13 bases between. The CDR3 totals 15 residues. The CDR3 loop reads CAISESGRGVNEQFF. CDR3 nucleotides: TGTGCCATCAGTGAGTCGGGGCGCGGGGTGAATGAGCAGTTCTTC.

V and J are TRBV7-9 and TRBJ2-7, with D possibly called TRBD1 or TRBD2 (5 bases each). CDR1 SEHNR and CDR2 FQNEAQ come from the germline V gene (reference sequence). V was pared by 8 bases and J by 13 bases, with 21 bases between. The CDR3 extends over 12 amino acids. Written as DNA, the CDR3 is TGTGCCAGCGCTCGGGACCGCCAATGGTTATACGTC. Its translation: CASARDRQWLYV.

This clonotype came up a few times. This chain links TRBV27 with TRBJ1-5; D perhaps matches TRBD1 (5 bases). Trimming removed 5 bases at V and 6 bases at J, with 17 bases between. There are 15 residues in the CDR3. The germline gives CDR1 MNHEY, CDR2 SMNVEV (reference sequence). DNA for the CDR3: TGTGCCAGCAGTCAATCAGGGTTGGGCCTTCAGCCCCAGCATTTT. Translating it yields CASSQSGLGLQPQHF.

Only a few counts were recorded for this clonotype. The chain uses TRBV7-9 and TRBJ2-5; TRBD1 matches at 7 bases. CDR1 is SEHNR and CDR2 is FQNEAQ in the germline V gene (reference sequence). The CDR3 sequence is 13 residues long. J gave up 5 bases and V 5 bases, and 5 bases lay outside the gene matches. CDR3 amino acids: CASSRQGRETQYF. The CDR3 DNA follows: TGTGCCAGCAGCCGACAGGGACGGGAGACCCAGTACTTC.

This clonotype turned up a few times. V gene TRBV5-4 combines with J gene TRBJ2-3; 10 bases align to TRBD2. Germline CDR1 SGHNT, CDR2 YYREEE (reference sequence). The CDR3 length is 15 residues. The J segment lost 6 bases and the V segment lost 0 bases, leaving 4 bases of the junction unmatched. The CDR3 here is CASSLAFSGGDTQYF. The CDR3 DNA reads as TGTGCCAGCAGCTTGGCCTTTAGCGGGGGGGATACGCAGTATTTT.

This clonotype has more than one count but fewer than ten. V and J are TRBV6-2 or TRBV6-3 and TRBJ2-7, with TRBD2 identical over 7 bases. V gave up 2 bases and J gave up 4 bases; unmatched junction bases: 5. The CDR3 spans 14 residues. CDR1 MNHEY and CDR2 SVGEGT come from the germline V gene. The CDR3 region is CASSYGGGGYEQYF. Written as DNA, the CDR3 is TGTGCCAGCAGTTACGGCGGGGGAGGATACGAGCAGTACTTC.

The chain employs TRBV4-2 and TRBJ2-5, with 7 bases lining up with TRBD1. Trimming took 1 base from V and 0 from J; bases not matched to a gene: 5. The CDR3 has 16 amino acids. Germline-derived CDR1 and CDR2 are LGHNA and YNFKEQ. The CDR3 nucleotides are TGTGCCAGCAGCCAAGGATCCGGGACAGACCAAGAGACCCAGTACTTC. Translating gives CASSQGSGTDQETQYF.

The J gene is TRBJ1-4, the V gene TRBV11-2; the D is unclear. This CDR3 is built from 13 residues. Germline loops: CDR1 SGHAT, CDR2 FQNNGV. The germline V and J ends were trimmed by 6 bases and 4 bases, with 9 bases remaining between them. Written as DNA, the CDR3 is TGTGCCAGCAGGCTTTCGGTTAATGAAAAACTGTTTTTT. Its translation is CASRLSVNEKLFF.

V is TRBV5-1 and J is TRBJ2-2; 10 bases align to TRBD2. CDR1 and CDR2 from the germline V gene are SGHRS and YFSETQ. V shed 4 bases and J 5 bases; nucleotides not matched to a gene: 5. CDR3 length: 15 residues. For the CDR3, the DNA is TGCGCCAGCAGCAAGGGGACTAGCGATACCGGGGAGCTGTTTTTT. This sequence encodes CASSKGTSDTGELFF.

This clonotype was seen only a few times. V gene TRBV10-3 combines with J gene TRBJ2-3, with 10 bases fitting TRBD2. Germline CDR1 and CDR2: ENHRY and SYGVKD. Unmatched junction bases numbered 15, after V lost 11 bases and J lost 4 bases. The CDR3 runs to 16 residues. CDR3 in DNA: TGTGCCGCCATTACGCCCAGCGGGGGGGCTGCAGATACGCAGTATTTT. The encoded protein is CAAITPSGGAADTQYF.

This chain joins TRBV4-1 and TRBJ2-7, with a weak D call TRBD2 (6 bases). Trimming left V 2 bases short and J 0 bases short, with 20 bases between. Germline V gives CDR1 MGHRA, CDR2 YSYEKL. CDR3 length: 18 amino acids. The CDR3 DNA follows: TGCGCCAGCAGCCAAATCATGGGGGGATTCCCAAGCTCCTACGAGCAGTACTTC. Protein sequence: CASSQIMGGFPSSYEQYF.

The chain is built from TRBV20-1 and TRBJ2-1, with D possibly being TRBD1 or TRBD2 (6 bases each). Per the germline V gene, CDR1 is DFQATT and CDR2 is SNEGSKA (reference sequence). The CDR3 is 11 amino acids. Trimming cost V 8 bases and J 6 bases, with 11 bases left between them. CDR3 coding DNA: TGCAGTAGAGGGGGGCCCAATGAGCAGTTCTTC. Translated, it gives CSRGGPNEQFF.

This chain links TRBV6-2 or TRBV6-3 with TRBJ1-2; D unclear. V was shortened by 7 bases and J by 6 bases, with 18 bases between the two germline ends. The V gene's germline CDR1 is MNHEY and CDR2 SVGEGT. The CDR3 length is 14 residues. CDR3: CASINSSLTNGYTF. In DNA, the CDR3 is TGTGCCAGCATCAACTCGTCGTTGACAAATGGCTACACCTTC.

This clonotype was counted a few times. V gene TRBV12-3 or TRBV12-4 combines with J gene TRBJ1-3, with D hard to call. V was pared by 3 bases and J by 0 bases, with 12 bases between. The CDR3 loop spans 16 amino acids. CDR3: CASSFVGGGSGNTIYF. The CDR3 nucleotides are TGTGCCAGCAGTTTCGTAGGCGGAGGCTCTGGAAACACCATATATTTT.

This clonotype was found many times. This chain links TRBV7-9 with TRBJ2-1, with D hard to call. CDR3 length: 14 residues. V was shortened by 5 bases and J by 0 bases, with 8 bases between the two germline ends. The germline V gene has CDR1 SEHNR and CDR2 FQNEAQ (reference sequence). The CDR3 protein is CASSDSSSYNEQFF. In DNA form, the CDR3 reads TGTGCCAGCAGCGACTCGAGCTCCTACAATGAGCAGTTCTTC.

The chain has TRBV12-3 or TRBV12-4 and TRBJ2-2; D is uncertain. Trimming left V 5 bases short and J 4 bases short, with 14 bases between. The CDR3 has 15 amino acids. The CDR3 nucleotides read TGTGCCAGCAGTACCCTTATGGTGAGCACCGGGGAGCTGTTTTTT. Translating it yields CASSTLMVSTGELFF.

The CDR3 here is CASSPWPRAGETQYF. The CDR3 DNA reads TGTGCCAGCAGCCCCTGGCCCCGGGCGGGGGAGACCCAGTACTTC. The rearrangement links TRBV7-9 to TRBJ2-5; D perhaps matches TRBD2 (6 bases). Germline lookup yields CDR1 SEHNR and CDR2 FQNEAQ (reference sequence). The V and J ends lost 5 bases and 5 bases respectively, with 18 bases between them. The CDR3 loop spans 15 amino acids.

This clonotype was recorded a few times. The V gene is TRBV5-1, the J gene TRBJ1-2; 10 nucleotides line up with TRBD1. CDR3 length equals 13 residues. Per the germline V gene, CDR1 is SGHRS and CDR2 is YFSETQ. Unmatched junction bases numbered 3, after V lost 4 bases and J lost 6 bases. CDR3 nucleotides: TGCGCCAGCAGCCCCGGGACAGGGGATGGCTACACCTTC. Translation: CASSPGTGDGYTF. Using reference TRBV5-1 and TRBJ1-2 for the parts outside the CDR3, the full variable domain is KAGVTQTPRYLIKTRGQQVTLSCSPISGHRSVSWYQQTPGQGLQFLFEYFSETQRNKGNFPGRFSGRQFSNSRSEMNVSTLELGDSALYLCASSPGTGDGYTFGSGTRLTVV.